The 14 T cell receptor beta chains in this list originate from one sample, sequenced in a study of T cells in Graves' hyperthyroidism and ophthalmopathy. Researchers took RNA transcripts and amplified the TCR beta CDR3 regions from them. Primed by the HTBI set, a first-round RT-PCR was run on the TCR CDR3. MiXCR, applied by TCRdb to the multiplex PCR reads, yields one record per CDR3 protein. The table has 300,000 to 500,000 distinct CDR3 sequences, about 15% seen once; the top ten hold about 30%. Sample: blood. These receptor sequences come from a woman under 40 with Graves' hyperthyroidism.

This clonotype was counted a few times. This chain uses TRBV7-2 with TRBJ2-7; 9 nucleotides agree with TRBD2. Looked up from germline, CDR1 is SGHTA and CDR2 is FQGNSA. J was trimmed by 5 bases and V by 1 base; bases with no gene match: 6. The CDR3 extends over 15 amino acids. For the CDR3, the DNA is TGTGCCAGCAGCTTAGATGGCGGGAGGGCCGACGAGCAGTACTTC. It yields the protein CASSLDGGRADEQYF.

The V and J genes are TRBV18 and TRBJ2-1, with TRBD2 matching 8 bases. CDR3 length equals 16 residues. Germline loops: CDR1 KGHSH, CDR2 LQKENI. V gave up 1 base and J gave up 7 bases; unmatched junction bases: 9. The CDR3 is CASSPQEGLAGNEQFF. The CDR3 nucleotides read TGTGCCAGCTCACCACAGGAGGGGCTAGCGGGTAATGAGCAGTTCTTC.

This clonotype was seen at least ten times. V and J are TRBV12-3 or TRBV12-4 and TRBJ2-2, with 12 bases that match TRBD2. The ends lost 6 bases at V and 4 bases at J; junction bases unmatched: 6. This CDR3 is 16 amino acids long. The CDR3 here is CASSILAGGPTGELFF. In DNA form, the CDR3 reads TGTGCCAGCAGCATACTAGCGGGAGGCCCCACCGGGGAGCTGTTTTTT.

This clonotype showed up many times. CDR3: CAWGGQSNQPQHF. The DNA for the CDR3 is TGTGCCTGGGGGGGACAGAGCAATCAGCCCCAGCATTTT. The V and J genes are TRBV30 and TRBJ1-5, with 7 bases aligning to TRBD1. CDR3 length: 13 amino acids. The germline V gene has CDR1 GTSNPN and CDR2 SVGIG (reference sequence). V lost 5 bases to trimming and J lost 1 base; unmatched junction nucleotides: 2. The whole variable domain, filled in from reference TRBV30 and TRBJ1-5, reads SQTIHQWPATLVQPVGSPLSLECTVEGTSNPNLYWYRQAAGRGLQLLFYSVGIGQISSEVPQNLSASRPQDRQFILSSKKLLLSDSGFYLCAWGGQSNQPQHFGDGTRLSIL.

V usage is TRBV6-5 and J usage is TRBJ2-7; D is uncertain. V was clipped by 0 bases and J by 0 bases, with 9 bases between them. Germline V lookup: CDR1 MNHEY, CDR2 SVGAGI. The CDR3 extends over 15 amino acids. In DNA, the CDR3 is TGTGCCAGCAGTTACTCCGGCAGAAGCTCCTACGAGCAGTACTTC. The encoded protein is CASSYSGRSSYEQYF.

There are many counts of this clonotype. This chain links TRBV28 with TRBJ2-2; TRBD1 matches 9 bases. The trim removed 8 bases at V and 4 bases at J, leaving 5 bases unmatched. Germline loops: CDR1 MDHEN, CDR2 SYDVKM. The CDR3 runs 14 residues. CDR3: CASYDRGITGELFF. CDR3 in DNA: TGTGCCAGCTACGACAGGGGGATCACCGGGGAGCTGTTTTTT. The full variable domain, with the rest looked up from reference TRBV28 and TRBJ2-2, is DVKVTQSSRYLVKRTGEKVFLECVQDMDHENMFWYRQDPGLGLRLIYFSYDVKMKEKGDIPEGYSVSREKKERFSLILESASTNQTSMYLCASYDRGITGELFFGEGSRLTVL.

Many counts were recorded for this clonotype. This chain uses TRBV6-1 with TRBJ2-1, with 7 bases aligning to TRBD1. CDR1 is MNHNS, CDR2 SASEGT, per germline. V was clipped by 6 bases and J by 8 bases; unmatched bases: 4. The CDR3 has 12 residues. CDR3 protein: CASRHRGYEQFF. In DNA, the CDR3 is TGTGCCAGCAGGCACAGGGGCTATGAGCAGTTCTTC.

In its sample, this clonotype was seen many times. The rearrangement uses TRBV7-2 and TRBJ2-7, with D perhaps TRBD1 (6 bases). V lost 4 bases and J 6 bases, leaving 19 bases between the germline ends. The CDR3 consists of 15 residues. Germline assignment: CDR1 SGHTA and CDR2 FQGNSA. CDR3 in DNA: TGTGCCAGCAGCTCGTTCACAGGGCTGTCGCGCGAGCAGTACTTC. Its translation: CASSSFTGLSREQYF.

The genes are TRBV12-3 or TRBV12-4 and TRBJ2-6; D not resolved. With 7 bases removed from V and 4 bases from J, the gap between germline ends came to 11 bases. The CDR3 extends over 14 amino acids. The CDR3 DNA reads TGTGCCAGCATCTCTCTGGGCGGGGCCAACGTCCTGACTTTC. As protein: CASISLGGANVLTF.

This clonotype was counted only a few times. This could be a read error, since a much larger clone is one nucleotide away. The chain links TRBV7-9 to TRBJ2-5, with D perhaps matching TRBD2 (6 bases). This CDR3 comprises 14 residues. From germline, CDR1 is SEHNR and CDR2 FQNEAQ (reference sequence). Written as DNA, the CDR3 is TGTGTCAGCACACGAGGCGGGAATGAAGAGACCCAGTACTTC. This translates into CVSTRGGNEETQYF. Filled out from reference TRBV7-9 and TRBJ2-5, the complete variable domain reads DTGVSQNPRHKITKRGQNVTFRCDPISEHNRLYWYRQTLGQGPEFLTYFQNEAQLEKSRLLSDRFSAERPKGSFSTLEIQRTEQGDSAMYLCVSTRGGNEETQYFGPGTRLLVL.

This clonotype was seen repeatedly, ten times or more. The CDR3 nucleotides read TGCAGTGCTAGCCGGCGGACAGGATCCTACGAGCAGTACTTC. Encoded protein: CSASRRTGSYEQYF. The chain employs TRBV20-1 and TRBJ2-7, with TRBD1 matching 7 bases. This CDR3 is built from 14 residues. J lost 1 base, V lost 3 bases, and 6 bases had no gene match. Germline CDR1 and CDR2: DFQATT and SNEGSKA (reference sequence).

This clonotype showed up just a few times. J is TRBJ1-1 and V is TRBV6-5; 8 bases match TRBD1. V was pared by 0 bases and J by 2 bases, with 8 bases of the junction left unmatched. This CDR3 is built from 17 residues. The germline gives CDR1 MNHEY, CDR2 SVGAGI. The CDR3 coding sequence is TGTGCCAGCAGTTACTCGGGCGACAGGGGCCCTAACACTGAAGCTTTCTTT. Protein product: CASSYSGDRGPNTEAFF.

V usage is TRBV15 and J usage is TRBJ2-1; 7 bases align to TRBD2. This CDR3 spans 17 amino acids. V lost 0 bases to trimming and J lost 10 bases; unmatched junction nucleotides: 15. CDR1 and CDR2 (germline): LNHNV, YYDKDF (reference sequence). CDR3 sequence: CATSRDPRLAASGEQFF. The CDR3 coding sequence is TGTGCCACCAGCAGAGATCCCCGGCTAGCGGCCTCGGGGGAGCAGTTCTTC.

This clonotype was counted only a few times. J is TRBJ2-7 and V is TRBV14; 9 bases fit TRBD1. Germline V gene sequence: CDR1 SGHDN, CDR2 FVKESK. Unmatched junction bases numbered 7, after V lost 2 bases and J lost 8 bases. CDR3 size: 14 residues. The CDR3 DNA reads as TGTGCCAGCAGCCAACTGACAGGGGGTGGTAAGCAGTACTTC. The encoded protein is CASSQLTGGGKQYF.